This TCR beta chain is drawn from a study of blood T cell repertoires in COVID-19. Study details: The study drew acute and convalescent COVID-19 samples from the United States, Italy and Spain. Nucleic acid was either cDNA or gDNA, and it came from T cells, B-cell-depleted T cells, or PBMCs.

Per the authors' pipeline: Quantification of nucleated cells was approximated via reference gene primer amplification. The data were produced by immunoSEQ multiplex PCR, yet TCRdb's version contains in-frame clones alone and is incomplete. The V and J calls and the clone size are those of that table, but D and trimming were determined from the DNA. The sample records roughly 180,000 clones, approximately 84% being singletons. The CDR3 totals 16 residues. Germline V gives CDR1 DFQATT, CDR2 SNEGSKA (reference sequence). V was trimmed by 3 bases and J by 5 bases, leaving 23 bases between them. The chain combines TRBV20-1 with TRBJ2-7; D possibly corresponds to TRBD1 (5 bases). The TCR was taken from a woman aged 50 to 65 with COVID-19, enrolled during active disease. Sample: peripheral blood. The CDR3 loop reads CSASQLRFPLRDEQYF. The CDR3 DNA reads as TGCAGTGCTAGTCAGCTTCGGTTCCCTCTCAGGGACGAGCAGTACTTC.